The 16 T cell receptor beta chains presented below share a single source sample, sequenced in a study of blood T cell repertoires in COVID-19. The data were produced by immunoSEQ multiplex PCR, yet TCRdb's version contains in-frame clones alone and is incomplete. This table has around 200,000 clones, 86% appearing once. The sequencing sample was made of peripheral blood. The receptors were sampled from a man at least 80 years old with acute or convalescent COVID-19.

There are a few counts of this clone. This chain uses TRBV14 with TRBJ2-3; D possibly corresponds to TRBD2 (6 bases). The V gene lost 0 bases and the J gene lost 1 base, with 14 bases spanning the gap. The CDR3 runs to 17 residues. The V gene's germline CDR1 is SGHDN and CDR2 FVKESK. Written as DNA, the CDR3 is TGTGCCAGCAGCCAAGATTGGTCCAGGAGGGGCACAGATACGCAGTATTTT. Translating it yields CASSQDWSRRGTDTQYF. Full variable domain (outside the CDR3, taken from reference TRBV14 and TRBJ2-3): EAGVTQFPSHSVIEKGQTVTLRCDPISGHDNLYWYRRVMGKEIKFLLHFVKESKQDESGMPNNRFLAERTGGTYSTLKVQPAELEDSGVYFCASSQDWSRRGTDTQYFGPGTRLTVL.

This chain joins TRBV30 and TRBJ1-4; 9 bases map to TRBD1. Trimming removed 2 bases from V and 8 bases from J; junction bases left unmatched: 9. Germline V CDR1 and CDR2: GTSNPN, SVGIG (reference sequence). CDR3 length: 15 amino acids. The CDR3 loop reads CAWSPGTGMGEKLFF. The CDR3 DNA reads TGTGCCTGGAGTCCCGGGACAGGGATGGGGGAAAAACTGTTTTTT.

This clone was found once. This chain links TRBV28 with TRBJ1-1, with D unresolved. The CDR3 contains 13 residues. The germline CDR1 and CDR2 sequences are MDHEN and SYDVKM. Trimming took 5 bases from V and 2 from J, leaving 9 bases between them. This CDR3 reads CASSPGRNTEAFF. In nucleotides, the CDR3 is TGTGCCAGCAGTCCTGGGCGCAACACTGAAGCTTTCTTT.

The chain recombines TRBV5-5 with TRBJ2-2; 8 nucleotides agree with TRBD1. Germline trimming cut 1 base from V and 4 bases from J; bases unmatched to any gene: 6. This CDR3 contains 16 residues. Germline lookup yields CDR1 SGHKS and CDR2 YYEKEE (reference sequence). The CDR3 DNA sequence: TGTGCCAGCAGCTTGTTGGACAGGGTGGGCACCGGGGAGCTGTTTTTT. It encodes CASSLLDRVGTGELFF. The full variable domain, completed using reference TRBV5-5 and TRBJ2-2, is DAGVTQSPTHLIKTRGQQVTLRCSPISGHKSVSWYQQVLGQGPQFIFQYYEKEERGRGNFPDRFSARQFPNYSSELNVNALLLGDSALYLCASSLLDRVGTGELFFGEGSRLTVL.

The chain is built from TRBV2 and TRBJ2-1; 9 positions agree with TRBD1. CDR1 is SNHLY and CDR2 is FYNNEI in the germline V gene. The CDR3 length is 13 residues. Unmatched junction bases numbered 11, after V lost 6 bases and J lost 14 bases. The chain's CDR3 is CASRGTGQGPEFF. As DNA, the CDR3 is TGTGCCAGCAGGGGAACGGGACAGGGCCCGGAGTTCTTC.

The genes are TRBV28 and TRBJ2-3; TRBD2 matches at 8 bases. The CDR3 has 17 amino acids. Looked up from germline, CDR1 is MDHEN and CDR2 is SYDVKM. The junction had 16 bases not matched to a gene; V was cut back by 7 bases and J by 4 bases. The CDR3 sequence: CASISPRAGGGPDTQYF. CDR3 in DNA: TGTGCCAGCATTAGCCCCCGGGCGGGAGGTGGGCCAGATACGCAGTATTTT.

This chain links TRBV10-3 with TRBJ2-5; D perhaps matches TRBD2 (6 bases). This CDR3 comprises 14 residues. V lost 2 bases and J lost 4, with 11 bases in between. In germline, CDR1 is ENHRY, CDR2 SYGVKD. The CDR3 loop reads CAISEKEGIETQYF. CDR3 DNA: TGTGCCATCAGTGAGAAGGAGGGGATAGAGACCCAGTACTTC.

This clone was picked up a small number of times. The V gene is TRBV11-2, the J gene TRBJ2-5, with D perhaps matching TRBD1 (5 bases). This CDR3 contains 15 residues. V lost 0 bases, J lost 5 bases, and 13 bases lay in between. The germline V gene has CDR1 SGHAT and CDR2 FQNNGV. The CDR3 sequence: CASSLESQGGETQYF. In nucleotides, the CDR3 is TGTGCCAGCAGCTTAGAGTCTCAGGGTGGGGAGACCCAGTACTTC.

This chain connects TRBV7-2 to TRBJ2-1; no reliable D call. Trimming left V 6 bases short and J 8 bases short, with 23 bases between. The CDR3 length is 16 residues. Germline-derived CDR1 and CDR2 are SGHTA and FQGNSA. The CDR3: CASSLFPGSTGDEQFF. CDR3 sequence (DNA): TGTGCCAGCAGTTTATTTCCCGGGTCAACCGGCGATGAGCAGTTCTTC. Together with reference TRBV7-2 and TRBJ2-1, the CDR3 gives the full variable domain: GAGVSQSPSNKVTEKGKDVELRCDPISGHTALYWYRQSLGQGLEFLIYFQGNSAPDKSGLPSDRFSAERTGGSVSTLTIQRTQQEDSAVYLCASSLFPGSTGDEQFFGPGTRLTVL.

The CDR3 DNA reads TGTGCCAGCAGCGGTGGCGTGGTGAGGGAGCAGTACTTC. This translates into CASSGGVVREQYF. The V call is TRBV5-8, the J call TRBJ2-7, with D unclear. V lost 4 bases, J lost 7 bases, and 15 bases lay in between. Germline V lookup: CDR1 SGHTS, CDR2 YDEGEE. The CDR3 sequence is 13 residues long.

The genes are TRBV6-5 and TRBJ1-3; D gene ambiguous. V was shortened by 6 bases and J by 4 bases, with 13 bases between the two germline ends. This CDR3 spans 14 amino acids. CDR1 is MNHEY and CDR2 is SVGAGI in the germline V gene. The CDR3 reads CASRKNKPGNTIYF. CDR3 DNA: TGTGCCAGCAGGAAGAACAAACCGGGAAACACCATATATTTT.

The CDR3 reads CATSRQGGEQYV. The CDR3 DNA is TGTGCCACCAGTAGACAGGGCGGCGAGCAGTACGTC. The chain recombines TRBV2 with TRBJ2-7; 7 bases match TRBD1. The length of the CDR3 is 12 residues. Germline CDR1 and CDR2: SNHLY and FYNNEI.

The chain employs TRBV6-4 and TRBJ2-3, with TRBD1 identical over 8 bases. This CDR3 is 16 amino acids long. Germline CDR1 and CDR2: MRHNA and SNTAGT. Trimming cost V 6 bases and J 3 bases; bases outside gene matches: 11. CDR3 nucleotides: TGTGCCAGCAGGTCCCCGACAGGGGAAAGTACAGATACGCAGTATTTT. Translated, it gives CASRSPTGESTDTQYF.

As concerns this clone: Other DNA sequences in this sample translate to the same CDR3. This rearrangement joins TRBV3-1 (or the pseudogene TRBV3-2) to TRBJ1-5; D not certain. CDR1 is LGHDT, CDR2 YNNKEL, per germline (reference sequence). The CDR3 length is 15 residues. V was clipped by 1 base and J by 2 bases, with 9 bases between them. The CDR3 DNA reads as TGTGCCAGCAGCCAAGGAGGTTTGGGCAATCAGCCCCAGCATTTT. It encodes CASSQGGLGNQPQHF.

The chain recombines TRBV6-2 or TRBV6-3 with TRBJ2-5; the D is unclear. CDR3 length equals 13 residues. V was pared by 2 bases and J by 5 bases, with 9 bases between. Per germline, CDR1 MNHEY and CDR2 SVGEGT. The CDR3 loop is CASSYDGLETQYF. CDR3 in DNA: TGTGCCAGCAGTTACGATGGGCTGGAGACCCAGTACTTC.

The rearrangement links TRBV7-9 to TRBJ1-5; 7 nucleotides line up with TRBD1. Germline trimming cut 5 bases from V and 9 bases from J; bases unmatched to any gene: 10. CDR1 and CDR2 from the germline V gene are SEHNR and FQNEAQ (reference sequence). The CDR3 extends over 14 amino acids. The CDR3 sequence is CASSRTGARAPQHF. CDR3 bases: TGTGCCAGCAGCAGAACAGGGGCCCGCGCGCCCCAGCATTTT.